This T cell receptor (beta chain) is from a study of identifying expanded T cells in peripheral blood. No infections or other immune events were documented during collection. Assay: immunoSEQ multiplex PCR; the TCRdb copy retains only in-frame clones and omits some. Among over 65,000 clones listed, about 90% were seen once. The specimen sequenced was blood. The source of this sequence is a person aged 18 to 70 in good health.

CDR3 region: CASRGAGELFF. CDR3 in DNA: TGTGCCAGCAGAGGCGCCGGGGAGCTGTTTTTT. The rearrangement uses TRBV2 and TRBJ2-2; no reliable D call. Germline lookup yields CDR1 SNHLY and CDR2 FYNNEI. V lost 6 bases and J lost 6, with 5 bases in between. The CDR3 extends over 11 amino acids.